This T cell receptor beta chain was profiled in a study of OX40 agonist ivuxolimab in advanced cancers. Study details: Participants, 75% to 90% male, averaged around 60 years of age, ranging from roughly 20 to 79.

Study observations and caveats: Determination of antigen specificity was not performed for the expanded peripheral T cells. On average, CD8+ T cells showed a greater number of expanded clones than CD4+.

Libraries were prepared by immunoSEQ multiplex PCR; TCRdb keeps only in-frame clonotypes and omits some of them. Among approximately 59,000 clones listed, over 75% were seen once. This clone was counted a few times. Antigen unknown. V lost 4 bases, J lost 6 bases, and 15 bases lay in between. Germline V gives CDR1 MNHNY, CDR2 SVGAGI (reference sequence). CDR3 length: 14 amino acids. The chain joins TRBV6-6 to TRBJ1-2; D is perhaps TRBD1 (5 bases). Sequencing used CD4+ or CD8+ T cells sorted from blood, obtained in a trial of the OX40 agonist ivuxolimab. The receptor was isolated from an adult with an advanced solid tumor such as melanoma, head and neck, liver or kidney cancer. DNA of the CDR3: TGTGCCAGCAGTTCAAGTGAAGGGGTCGATGGCTACACCTTC. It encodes CASSSSEGVDGYTF.